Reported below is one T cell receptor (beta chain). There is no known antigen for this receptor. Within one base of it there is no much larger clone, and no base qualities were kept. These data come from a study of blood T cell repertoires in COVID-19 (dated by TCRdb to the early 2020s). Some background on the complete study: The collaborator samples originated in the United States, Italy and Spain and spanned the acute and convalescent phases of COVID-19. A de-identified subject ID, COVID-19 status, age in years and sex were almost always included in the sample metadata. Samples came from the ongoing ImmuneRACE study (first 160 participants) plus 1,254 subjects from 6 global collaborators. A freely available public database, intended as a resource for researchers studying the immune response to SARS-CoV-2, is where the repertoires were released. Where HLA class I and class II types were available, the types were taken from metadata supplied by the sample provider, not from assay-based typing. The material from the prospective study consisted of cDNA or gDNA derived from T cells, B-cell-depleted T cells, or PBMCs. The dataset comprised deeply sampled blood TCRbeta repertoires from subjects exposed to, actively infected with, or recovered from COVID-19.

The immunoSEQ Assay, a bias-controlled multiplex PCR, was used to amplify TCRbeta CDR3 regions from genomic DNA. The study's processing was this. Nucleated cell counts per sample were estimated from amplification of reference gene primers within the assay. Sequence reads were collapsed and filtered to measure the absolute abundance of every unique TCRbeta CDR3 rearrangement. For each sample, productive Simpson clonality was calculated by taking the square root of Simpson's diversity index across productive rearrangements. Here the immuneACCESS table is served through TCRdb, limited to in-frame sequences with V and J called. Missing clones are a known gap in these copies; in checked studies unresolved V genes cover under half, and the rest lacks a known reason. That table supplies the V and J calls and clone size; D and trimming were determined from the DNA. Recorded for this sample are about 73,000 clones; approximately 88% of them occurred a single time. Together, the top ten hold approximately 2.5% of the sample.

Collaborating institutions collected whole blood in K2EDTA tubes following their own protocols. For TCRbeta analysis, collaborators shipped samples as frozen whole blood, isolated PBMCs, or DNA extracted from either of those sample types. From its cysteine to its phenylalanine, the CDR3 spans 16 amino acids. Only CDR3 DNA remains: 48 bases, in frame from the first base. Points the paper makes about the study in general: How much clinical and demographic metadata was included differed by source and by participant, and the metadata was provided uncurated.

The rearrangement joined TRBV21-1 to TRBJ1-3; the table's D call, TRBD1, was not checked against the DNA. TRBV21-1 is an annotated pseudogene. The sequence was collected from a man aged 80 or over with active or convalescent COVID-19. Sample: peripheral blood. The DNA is TGTGCCAGCAGTGATCGGACATCGTTCTCTGGAAACACCATATATTTT. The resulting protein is CASSDRTSFSGNTIYF.